This T cell receptor beta chain was identified during a study of T-cell reconstitution after alpha-beta-depleted transplantation in children. Unique molecular identifiers were used to barcode this TCRbeta library. TCRdb independently ran MiXCR on the PCR reads; one entry per CDR3 protein. The profile covers roughly 300,000 distinct CDR3 sequences, with approximately 10% appearing a single time and under 3% taken by the ten largest. The CDR3 totals 16 residues. Germline V CDR1 and CDR2: MGHRA, YSYEKL. V gave up 0 bases and J gave up 4 bases; unmatched junction bases: 5. There are many counts of this clonotype.

The chain joins TRBV4-1 to TRBJ2-7, with TRBD2 matching over 11 bases. The input for sequencing was PBMCs from the stem cell graft donor, taken from the stem cell graft. The sequence was collected from a human donor who donated a stem cell graft to a child with acute lymphoblastic leukemia. CDR3 loop: CASSQDLASGRYEQYF. The CDR3 nucleotides read TGCGCCAGCAGCCAAGATCTGGCTAGCGGGAGGTACGAGCAGTACTTC.